This T cell receptor beta chain was recorded in a study of blood T cell repertoires in COVID-19. Across the whole study: COVID-19 samples, acute and convalescent, were from the United States, Italy and Spain. Sample material is recorded as cDNA or gDNA derived from T cells, B-cell-depleted T cells, or PBMCs.

This clone was seen more than once but under ten times. The CDR3 is made up of 15 amino acids. Germline assignment: CDR1 SGHAT and CDR2 FQNNGV. The ends were cut back, 1 base at V and 1 base at J, with 9 bases in the middle. Under the authors' procedure: Using reference gene primer amplification, nucleated cell counts were estimated. Assay: immunoSEQ multiplex PCR; the TCRdb copy retains only in-frame clones and omits some. The V and J calls and clone size are taken from that table; D and trimming were inferred from the DNA. The repertoire has more than 75,000 clones, roughly four fifths of them found once; the top ten carry around 9.3%.

The specimen sequenced was peripheral blood. This receptor was obtained from a man in his 60s with acute or convalescent COVID-19. V gene TRBV11-2 combines with J gene TRBJ2-3; D remains unclear. The CDR3 is CASSLGSLGTDTQYF. CDR3 nucleotides: TGTGCCAGCAGCTTAGGGAGTCTTGGCACAGATACGCAGTATTTT.